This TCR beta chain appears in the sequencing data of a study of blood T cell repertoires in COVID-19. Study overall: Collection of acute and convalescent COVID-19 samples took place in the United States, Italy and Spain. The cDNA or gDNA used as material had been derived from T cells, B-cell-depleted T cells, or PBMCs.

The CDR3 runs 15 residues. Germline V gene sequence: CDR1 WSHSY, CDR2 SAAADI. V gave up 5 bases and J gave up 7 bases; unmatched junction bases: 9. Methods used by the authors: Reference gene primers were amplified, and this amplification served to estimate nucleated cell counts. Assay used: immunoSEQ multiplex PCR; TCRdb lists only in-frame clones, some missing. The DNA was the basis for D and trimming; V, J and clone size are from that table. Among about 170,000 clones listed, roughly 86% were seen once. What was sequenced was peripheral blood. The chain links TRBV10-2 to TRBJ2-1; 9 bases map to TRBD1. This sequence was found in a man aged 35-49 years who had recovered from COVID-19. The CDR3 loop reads CASSSSGTGPNEQFF. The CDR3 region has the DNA TGCGCCAGCAGTTCCTCCGGGACAGGGCCAAATGAGCAGTTCTTC.